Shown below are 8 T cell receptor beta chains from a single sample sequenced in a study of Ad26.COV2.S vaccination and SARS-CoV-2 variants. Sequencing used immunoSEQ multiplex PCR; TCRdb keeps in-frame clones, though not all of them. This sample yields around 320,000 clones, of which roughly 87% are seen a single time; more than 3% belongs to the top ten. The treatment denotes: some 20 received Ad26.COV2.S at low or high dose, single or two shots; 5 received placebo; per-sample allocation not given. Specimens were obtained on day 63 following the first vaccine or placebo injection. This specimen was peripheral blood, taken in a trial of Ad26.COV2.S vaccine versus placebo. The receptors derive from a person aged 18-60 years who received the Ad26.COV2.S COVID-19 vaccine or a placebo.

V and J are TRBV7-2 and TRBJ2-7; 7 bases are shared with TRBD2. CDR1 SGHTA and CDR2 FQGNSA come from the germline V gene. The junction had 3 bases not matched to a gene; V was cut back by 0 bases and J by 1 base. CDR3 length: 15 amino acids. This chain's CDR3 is CASSLASGVSYEQYF. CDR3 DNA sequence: TGTGCCAGCAGCTTAGCAAGCGGGGTATCCTACGAGCAGTACTTC.

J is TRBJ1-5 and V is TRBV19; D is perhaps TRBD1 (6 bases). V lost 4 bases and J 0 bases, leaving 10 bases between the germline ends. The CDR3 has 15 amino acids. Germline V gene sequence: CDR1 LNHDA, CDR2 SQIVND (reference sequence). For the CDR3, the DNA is TGTGCCAGTAGTAGGACAGTATATAGCAATCAGCCCCAGCATTTT. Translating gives CASSRTVYSNQPQHF.

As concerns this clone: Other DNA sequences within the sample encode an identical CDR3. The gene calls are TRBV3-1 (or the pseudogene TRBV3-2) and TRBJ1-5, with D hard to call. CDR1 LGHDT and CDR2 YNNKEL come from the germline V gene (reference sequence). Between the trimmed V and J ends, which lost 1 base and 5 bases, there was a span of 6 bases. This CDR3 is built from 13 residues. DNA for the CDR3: TGTGCCAGCAGCCAAGGTTCCGATCAGCCCCAGCATTTT. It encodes CASSQGSDQPQHF.

The CDR3 nucleotides read TGTGCCAGCAGACCCTACCCAAATCAGCCCCAGCATTTT. Translation: CASRPYPNQPQHF. This chain connects TRBV6-5 to TRBJ1-5; D remains unclear. Trimming left V 6 bases short and J 4 bases short, with 10 bases between. Germline loops: CDR1 MNHEY, CDR2 SVGAGI. CDR3 length equals 13 residues.

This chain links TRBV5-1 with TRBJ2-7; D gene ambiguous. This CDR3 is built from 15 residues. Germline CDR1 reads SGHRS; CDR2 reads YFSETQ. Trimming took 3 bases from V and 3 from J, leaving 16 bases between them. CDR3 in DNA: TGCGCCAGCAGCTCGGAACCACGAAGATTCTACGAGCAGTACTTC. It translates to CASSSEPRRFYEQYF.

CDR3 sequence: CASSLSTWEKLFF. In nucleotides, the CDR3 is TGTGCCAGCAGCTTAAGTACGTGGGAAAAACTGTTTTTT. This sequence joins TRBV11-1 and TRBJ1-4; D ambiguous. V was trimmed by 2 bases and J by 8 bases, leaving 9 bases between them. CDR3 length: 13 residues. In germline, CDR1 is SGHAT, CDR2 FQDESV (reference sequence).

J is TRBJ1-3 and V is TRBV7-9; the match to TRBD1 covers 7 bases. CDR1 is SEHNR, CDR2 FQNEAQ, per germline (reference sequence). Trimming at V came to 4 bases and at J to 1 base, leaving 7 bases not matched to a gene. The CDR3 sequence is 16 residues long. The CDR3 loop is CASSSVDRTSGNTIYF. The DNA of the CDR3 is TGTGCCAGCAGCTCGGTGGACAGGACTTCTGGAAACACCATATATTTT.

CDR3 DNA: TGCGCCAGCAGCTTGGAAGTCCAGGGGGGAAACACCATATATTTT. This codes for CASSLEVQGGNTIYF. The chain combines TRBV5-1 with TRBJ1-3; possible D gene TRBD1, 6 bases. The CDR3 covers 15 residues. Trimming removed 0 bases from V and 4 bases from J, with 11 bases in between. Germline CDR1 is SGHRS and CDR2 is YFSETQ.